This TCR beta chain appears in the sequencing data of a study of blood T cell repertoires in COVID-19. This CDR3 spans 14 amino acids. Unmatched junction bases numbered 4, after V lost 6 bases and J lost 8 bases. CDR1 MNHEY and CDR2 SVGAGI come from the germline V gene. Assay: immunoSEQ multiplex PCR; the TCRdb copy retains only in-frame clones and omits some. The data show about 150,000 clones, with roughly nine tenths seen just once and about 4.2% held by the top ten. The V call is TRBV6-5, the J call TRBJ1-6; 10 bases match TRBD1. This receptor was identified in a woman aged 55-70 years with active or convalescent COVID-19. Input material: peripheral blood. The CDR3 loop is CASSQTGGDSPLHF. CDR3 sequence (DNA): TGTGCCAGCAGCCAGACAGGGGGCGATTCACCCCTCCACTTT.